What follows are 25 T cell receptor beta chains derived from one specimen sequenced in a study of cytomegalovirus exposure and HLA in healthy donors. Use of 60 Vbeta and 13 Jbeta primers characterized the PCR. The method was immunoSEQ multiplex PCR; TCRdb's version includes in-frame clones alone and lacks a portion of them. Among 130,000 or so clones listed, around 77% were seen once. Specimen: PBMCs. These receptors were collected from a woman aged 55-69 years in good health and CMV-seronegative.

V usage is TRBV10-1 and J usage is TRBJ2-7; tentative D call: TRBD1 (6 bases). Germline loops: CDR1 WNHNN, CDR2 SYGVQD (reference sequence). The CDR3 extends over 11 amino acids. V shed 6 bases and J shed 4 bases, with 7 bases lying between them. The CDR3 DNA is TGCGCCAGCAGCCAGGGGTACGAGCAGTACTTC. Translated: CASSQGYEQYF.

The chain combines TRBV6-5 with TRBJ1-1; TRBD1 matches 8 bases. V lost 6 bases and J lost 1; bases outside the gene matches: 7. From germline, CDR1 is MNHEY and CDR2 SVGAGI. The CDR3 length is 15 residues. The CDR3 protein is CASRRDRGQNTEAFF. The CDR3 bases are TGTGCCAGCAGAAGAGACAGGGGCCAGAACACTGAAGCTTTCTTT.

This clone was observed a single time. CDR3 in amino acids: CASSLGQGGGELFF. CDR3 sequence (DNA): TGTGCCAGCAGTCTGGGACAGGGAGGCGGGGAGCTGTTTTTT. V is TRBV28 and J is TRBJ2-2, with 9 bases identical to TRBD1. Trimming cost V 5 bases and J 7 bases; bases outside gene matches: 5. Germline V gives CDR1 MDHEN, CDR2 SYDVKM. The CDR3 length is 14 residues.

This chain links TRBV5-8 with TRBJ1-1; 7 nucleotides align to TRBD1. CDR3 length: 14 amino acids. V was clipped by 8 bases and J by 1 base; unmatched bases: 8. Germline-derived CDR1 and CDR2 are SGHTS and YDEGEE. CDR3 loop: CASKGGRANTEAFF. The DNA for the CDR3 is TGTGCCAGTAAAGGGGGCAGGGCGAACACTGAAGCTTTCTTT.

The chain combines TRBV2 with TRBJ1-1, with 8 nucleotides matching TRBD1. CDR3 length equals 13 residues. The germline gives CDR1 SNHLY, CDR2 FYNNEI. With V trimmed by 7 bases and J by 6 bases, 7 bases remained unmatched. The CDR3 loop reads CASKEDRVAEAFF. Written as DNA, the CDR3 is TGTGCCAGCAAGGAGGACAGGGTGGCTGAAGCTTTCTTT.

This rearrangement joins TRBV7-3 to TRBJ1-1, with unresolved D. V dropped 5 bases and J dropped 1 base, with 8 bases sitting between them. The CDR3 is 13 amino acids. Germline V lookup: CDR1 SGHTA, CDR2 FQGTGA. The CDR3 loop is CASSRGGNTEAFF. CDR3 in DNA: TGTGCCAGCAGCCGAGGAGGGAACACTGAAGCTTTCTTT.

The chain has TRBV2 and TRBJ2-3; 8 nucleotides match TRBD2. The germline CDR1 and CDR2 sequences are SNHLY and FYNNEI. This CDR3 spans 12 amino acids. V was clipped by 3 bases and J by 13 bases; unmatched bases: 6. The CDR3 DNA reads TGTGCCAGCAGTGATCATCGGGGGGGGGAGTATTTT. This translates into CASSDHRGGEYF.

The chain has TRBV7-6 and TRBJ2-7; D is perhaps TRBD1 (5 bases). Germline V CDR1 and CDR2: SGHVS, FNYEAQ. Between the trimmed V and J ends, which lost 0 bases and 2 bases, there was a span of 14 bases. There are 16 residues in the CDR3. CDR3 nucleotides: TGTGCCAGCAGCTTAGCGCGCTGGGGCACGACCTACGAGCAGTACTTC. This sequence encodes CASSLARWGTTYEQYF. Full variable domain (remainder filled in from reference TRBV7-6 and TRBJ2-7): GAGVSQSPRYKVTKRGQDVALRCDPISGHVSLYWYRQALGQGPEFLTYFNYEAQQDKSGLPNDRFSAERPEGSISTLTIQRTEQRDSAMYRCASSLARWGTTYEQYFGPGTRLTVT.

The chain combines TRBV6-6 with TRBJ1-2; 7 bases are a match to TRBD1. Germline V gene lookup returns CDR1 MNHNY and CDR2 SVGAGI (reference sequence). The CDR3 sequence is 13 residues long. With 6 bases clipped from V and 4 bases from J, the junction kept 5 bases outside the gene matches. CDR3 coding DNA: TGTGCCAGCAGCTCAGACAGGGTCTATGGCTACACCTTC. Protein sequence: CASSSDRVYGYTF.

The rearrangement links TRBV4-1 to TRBJ2-5, with TRBD1 as a possible D gene (5 bases). Trimming removed 2 bases from V and 0 bases from J, with 10 bases in between. The germline V gene encodes CDR1 MGHRA and CDR2 YSYEKL. The CDR3 covers 15 residues. The CDR3 region is CASSQSPRDQETQYF. The DNA for the CDR3 is TGCGCCAGCAGCCAAAGCCCCAGGGACCAAGAGACCCAGTACTTC.

This clone was counted only a few times. The chain has TRBV6-5 and TRBJ1-6; D is perhaps TRBD1 (6 bases). The germline V gene has CDR1 MNHEY and CDR2 SVGAGI. This CDR3 has 13 residues. Trimming removed 6 bases from V and 8 bases from J, with 11 bases in between. The CDR3 reads CASSRQADSPLHF. The CDR3 DNA sequence: TGTGCCAGCAGCCGACAGGCTGATTCACCCCTCCACTTT.

This clone was detected a few times. The rearrangement links TRBV4-1 to TRBJ2-7, with 9 bases that match TRBD1. Germline lookup yields CDR1 MGHRA and CDR2 YSYEKL. This CDR3 spans 15 amino acids. Trimming removed 4 bases from V and 2 bases from J; junction bases left unmatched: 6. The CDR3 DNA follows: TGCGCCAGCAGCCTTATCGGGACAGGGACCTACGAGCAGTACTTC. This translates into CASSLIGTGTYEQYF.

The chain joins TRBV5-4 to TRBJ2-2, with D possibly TRBD1 on 5 matching bases. V gave up 1 base and J gave up 2 bases, with 12 bases separating them. The germline V gene encodes CDR1 SGHNT and CDR2 YYREEE (reference sequence). This CDR3 spans 16 amino acids. CDR3 nucleotides: TGTGCCAGCAGCTTGCCGCTCAGGGCCAACACCGGGGAGCTGTTTTTT. This codes for CASSLPLRANTGELFF.

This sequence joins TRBV6-1 and TRBJ1-2, with TRBD1 identical over 7 bases. The V gene end was trimmed by 7 bases and the J gene end by 5 bases; junction bases not matched to a gene: 13. CDR3 length: 15 amino acids. Looked up from germline, CDR1 is MNHNS and CDR2 is SASEGT. The CDR3: CASTLTGQDPYGYTF. DNA of the CDR3: TGTGCCAGCACCCTCACCGGACAGGACCCATATGGCTACACCTTC.

The V and J genes are TRBV15 and TRBJ1-2; D is unclear. This CDR3 has 15 residues. CDR1 and CDR2 from the germline V gene are LNHNV and YYDKDF (reference sequence). V lost 0 bases to trimming and J lost 8 bases, with 16 bases between them. The CDR3 DNA is TGTGCCACCAGCAGAGATCCCCGTACACCGGGGGGCTACACCTTC. Its protein is CATSRDPRTPGGYTF.

V is TRBV12-5 and J is TRBJ2-2, with 7 nucleotides matching TRBD2. Germline CDR1 reads LGHNT; CDR2 reads FRNRAP. Losses at the gene ends were 4 bases for V and 7 bases for J; bases not matched to a gene: 9. The CDR3 is 15 residues long. CDR3 sequence reads: CASGSWTSKLGELFF. CDR3 DNA: TGTGCTAGTGGTTCCTGGACTAGTAAGCTCGGGGAGCTGTTTTTT. The full variable domain, in which reference TRBV12-5 and TRBJ2-2 provide the parts outside the CDR3, is DARVTQTPRHKVTEMGQEVTMRCQPILGHNTVFWYRQTMMQGLELLAYFRNRAPLDDSGMPKDRFSAEMPDATLATLKIQPSEPRDSAVYFCASGSWTSKLGELFFGEGSRLTVL.

The rearrangement links TRBV28 to TRBJ2-7; a weak D match, TRBD2 (6 bases). The germline V and J ends were trimmed by 6 bases and 5 bases, with 17 bases remaining between them. The germline gives CDR1 MDHEN, CDR2 SYDVKM. CDR3 length: 14 amino acids. In DNA, the CDR3 is TGTGCCAGCAGCCCCTCGGAGGGTCCCCACGAGCAGTACTTC. This sequence encodes CASSPSEGPHEQYF. The full variable domain, in which reference TRBV28 and TRBJ2-7 provide the parts outside the CDR3, is DVKVTQSSRYLVKRTGEKVFLECVQDMDHENMFWYRQDPGLGLRLIYFSYDVKMKEKGDIPEGYSVSREKKERFSLILESASTNQTSMYLCASSPSEGPHEQYFGPGTRLTVT.

The chain employs TRBV15 and TRBJ1-1, with a weak D call TRBD1 (5 bases). Germline V gene lookup returns CDR1 LNHNV and CDR2 YYDKDF (reference sequence). V lost 0 bases, J lost 1 base, and 24 bases lay in between. The CDR3 covers 20 residues. The CDR3 region is CATSRDAPVNRQPSNTEAFF. In DNA form, the CDR3 reads TGTGCCACCAGCAGAGATGCCCCCGTCAACAGACAGCCATCGAACACTGAAGCTTTCTTT.

Turning to this clone: Germline is not matched at one junction end, which may reflect a read error. The chain is built from TRBV27 and TRBJ2-5, with D possibly matching TRBD1 (6 bases). In germline, CDR1 is MNHEY, CDR2 SMNVEV (reference sequence). This CDR3 spans 16 amino acids. The chain's CDR3 is CAGSPARPGRGGTQYF. CDR3 bases: TGTGCCGGCAGTCCAGCCCGTCCCGGTAGAGGGGGGACCCAGTACTTC.

This chain joins TRBV9 and TRBJ1-3; D not certain. Trimming left V 2 bases short and J 0 bases short, with 9 bases between. Germline V lookup: CDR1 SGDLS, CDR2 YYNGEE. The CDR3 totals 15 residues. The CDR3 bases are TGTGCCAGCAGCGTCTATCACGGCTCTGGAAACACCATATATTTT. Its translation: CASSVYHGSGNTIYF.

The count of this clone is one. The CDR3 DNA reads TGTGCCTGGAGTCGTACCGGAGCCCTCTCCTATAATTCACCCCTCCACTTT. It specifies CAWSRTGALSYNSPLHF. The rearrangement joins TRBV30 to TRBJ1-6, with D uncertain. From germline, CDR1 is GTSNPN and CDR2 SVGIG (reference sequence). This CDR3 region has 17 residues. V was clipped by 2 bases and J by 0 bases, with 14 bases between them.

This clone was found a few times. The V call is TRBV10-1, the J call TRBJ1-1; perhaps TRBD1 as D (6 bases). Trimming removed 5 bases at V and 9 bases at J, with 19 bases between. Germline V lookup: CDR1 WNHNN, CDR2 SYGVQD (reference sequence). The CDR3 extends over 14 amino acids. CDR3 DNA sequence: TGCGCCAGCAGTTCGGACAGACCCCCCTCGCAAGCTTTCTTT. It yields the protein CASSSDRPPSQAFF.

The genes are TRBV19 and TRBJ2-1; D possibly corresponds to TRBD1 (5 bases). Germline V gives CDR1 LNHDA, CDR2 SQIVND (reference sequence). The CDR3 is made up of 15 amino acids. The V end was cut by 0 bases, the J end by 9 bases, with 15 bases between. The CDR3: CASSIDLRASGEQFF. The CDR3 DNA is TGTGCCAGTAGTATAGATCTCAGGGCCTCTGGTGAGCAGTTCTTC.

This chain connects TRBV5-5 to TRBJ1-2, with 8 bases lining up with TRBD1. CDR3 length: 15 residues. From germline, CDR1 is SGHKS and CDR2 YYEKEE (reference sequence). V lost 4 bases, J lost 3 bases, and 8 bases stayed unmatched. Written as DNA, the CDR3 is TGTGCCAGCAGCCCACCTCAGACAGGGGACTATGGCTACACCTTC. As protein: CASSPPQTGDYGYTF. Full variable domain (remainder filled in from reference TRBV5-5 and TRBJ1-2): DAGVTQSPTHLIKTRGQQVTLRCSPISGHKSVSWYQQVLGQGPQFIFQYYEKEERGRGNFPDRFSARQFPNYSSELNVNALLLGDSALYLCASSPPQTGDYGYTFGSGTRLTVV.

J is TRBJ2-1 and V is TRBV27; possible D gene TRBD2, 7 bases. CDR1 is MNHEY, CDR2 SMNVEV, per germline (reference sequence). This CDR3 has 16 residues. V lost 4 bases and J 0 bases, leaving 13 bases between the germline ends. Here the CDR3 DNA reads TGTGCCAGCAGTTCCTTGGCGGGGGCCTCCTACAATGAGCAGTTCTTC. Amino acid sequence: CASSSLAGASYNEQFF.